This TCR beta chain was observed in a study of T cell responses to AZD1222 COVID-19 vaccine. General study points: Donors, mostly white British, included more females; clonal diversity was possibly underestimated.

Measured with immunoSEQ multiplex PCR; TCRdb has only the in-frame clones, and not every one. The sample gives around 260,000 clones, 80% to 95% of which show up once; 0.55% is in the top ten. As concerns this clone: Its antigen is not known.

The receptor was isolated from an adult in good health. Sample: peripheral blood, taken on day 0 of AZD1222 vaccination.

The CDR3, as DNA: TGTGCCAGCAGCTTCACAGGGGGATCCGGAAACACCATATATTTT. Translation: CASSFTGGSGNTIYF. The genes are TRBV7-2 and TRBJ1-3; 8 bases agree with TRBD1. Looked up from germline, CDR1 is SGHTA and CDR2 is FQGNSA. This CDR3 region has 15 residues. V was clipped by 3 bases and J by 4 bases; unmatched bases: 5.